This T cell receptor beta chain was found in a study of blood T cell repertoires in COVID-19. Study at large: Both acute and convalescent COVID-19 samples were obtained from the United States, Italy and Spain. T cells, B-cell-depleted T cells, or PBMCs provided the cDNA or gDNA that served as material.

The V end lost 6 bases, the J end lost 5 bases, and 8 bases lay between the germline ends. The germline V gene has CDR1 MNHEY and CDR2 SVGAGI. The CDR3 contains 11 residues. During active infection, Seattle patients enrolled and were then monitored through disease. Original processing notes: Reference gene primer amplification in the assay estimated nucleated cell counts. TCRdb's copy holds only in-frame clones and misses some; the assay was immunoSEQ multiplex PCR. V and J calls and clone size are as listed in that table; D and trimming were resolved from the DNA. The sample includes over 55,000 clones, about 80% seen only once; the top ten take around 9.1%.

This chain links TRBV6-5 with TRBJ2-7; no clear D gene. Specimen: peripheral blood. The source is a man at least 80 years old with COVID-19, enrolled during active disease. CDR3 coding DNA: TGTGCCAGCAGCCGACTCCACGAGCAGTACTTC. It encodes CASSRLHEQYF.